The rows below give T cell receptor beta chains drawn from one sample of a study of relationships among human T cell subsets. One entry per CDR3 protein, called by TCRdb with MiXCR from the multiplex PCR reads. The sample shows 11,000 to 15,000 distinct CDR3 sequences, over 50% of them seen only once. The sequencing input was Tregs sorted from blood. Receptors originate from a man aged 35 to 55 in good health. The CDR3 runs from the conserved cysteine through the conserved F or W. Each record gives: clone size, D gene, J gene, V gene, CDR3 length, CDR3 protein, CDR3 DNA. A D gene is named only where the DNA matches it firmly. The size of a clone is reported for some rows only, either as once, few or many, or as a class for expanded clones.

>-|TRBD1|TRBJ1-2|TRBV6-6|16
CASSDTGGWGNYGYTF
TGTGCTAGCAGTGATACAGGGGGATGGGGCAACTATGGCTACACCTTC
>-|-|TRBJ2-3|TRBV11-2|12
CASSSDTDTQYF
TGTGCCAGCAGCTCCGATACAGATACGCAGTATTTT
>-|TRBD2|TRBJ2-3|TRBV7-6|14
CASSSVGGPDTQYF
TGTGCCAGCAGCTCCGTGGGAGGGCCAGATACGCAGTATTTT
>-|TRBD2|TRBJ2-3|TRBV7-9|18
CASRLGTTGLAGTDTQYF
TGTGCCAGCAGGCTCGGTACGACCGGACTAGCGGGAACAGATACGCAGTATTTT
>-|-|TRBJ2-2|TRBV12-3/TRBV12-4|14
CASSPGLQSGELFF
TGTGCCAGCAGTCCGGGACTTCAGAGCGGGGAGCTGTTTTTT
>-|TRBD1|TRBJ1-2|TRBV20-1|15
CSARVGQTLTYGYTF
TGCAGTGCTAGAGTGGGACAGACCTTAACCTATGGCTACACCTTC
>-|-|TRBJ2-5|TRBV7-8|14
CASSFGTSKETQYF
TGTGCCAGCAGCTTTGGGACTTCTAAAGAGACCCAGTACTTC
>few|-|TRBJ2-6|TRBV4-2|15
CASSRRWDINNVLTF
TGTGCCAGCAGCCGACGGTGGGACATCAACAACGTCCTGACTTTC
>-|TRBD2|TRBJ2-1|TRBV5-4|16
CASSERAGSQYTTQFF
TGTGCCAGCAGCGAACGAGCGGGGTCCCAATACACGACGCAGTTCTTC
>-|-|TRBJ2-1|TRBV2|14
CASSMATRGIAQFF
TGTGCCAGCAGTATGGCTACCCGCGGAATTGCGCAGTTCTTC
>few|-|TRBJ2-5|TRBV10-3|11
CAISEFETQYF
TGTGCCATCAGTGAGTTTGAGACCCAGTACTTC
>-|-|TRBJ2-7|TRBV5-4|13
CASSQRGFYEQYF
TGCGCCAGCAGCCAACGGGGGTTCTACGAGCAGTACTTC
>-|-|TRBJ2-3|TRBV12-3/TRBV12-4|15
CASSLSGLNTDTQYF
TGTGCCAGCAGTTTAAGCGGGCTGAACACAGATACGCAGTATTTT
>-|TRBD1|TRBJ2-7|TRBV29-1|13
CSVEVAGGGEQYF
TGCAGCGTTGAAGTAGCAGGGGGCGGCGAGCAGTACTTC
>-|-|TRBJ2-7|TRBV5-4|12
CASSLSDYEQYF
TGTGCCAGCAGCTTGAGTGACTACGAGCAGTACTTC
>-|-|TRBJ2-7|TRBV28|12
CASSSDTYEQYF
TGTGCCAGCAGTTCCGACACCTACGAGCAGTACTTC
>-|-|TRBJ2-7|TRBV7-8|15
CASSLMERGSYEQYF
TGTGCCAGCAGCCTAATGGAAAGAGGGTCCTACGAGCAGTACTTC
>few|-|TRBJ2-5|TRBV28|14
CASSLFLNQETQYF
TGTGCCAGCAGTTTATTCCTGAACCAAGAGACCCAGTACTTC
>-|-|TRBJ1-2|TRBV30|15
CAWSVMGRVRYGYTF
TGTGCCTGGAGTGTTATGGGACGAGTCCGGTATGGCTACACCTTC
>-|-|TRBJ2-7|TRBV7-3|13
CASSPYPFYEQYF
TGTGCCAGCAGCCCGTACCCTTTCTACGAGCAGTACTTC
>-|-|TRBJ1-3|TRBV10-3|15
CAISATELSGNTIYF
TGTGCCATCAGTGCTACAGAACTCTCTGGAAACACCATATATTTT
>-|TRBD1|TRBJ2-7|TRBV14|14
CASSQDSRGTEQYF
TGTGCCAGCAGCCAAGATTCCAGGGGGACGGAGCAGTACTTC
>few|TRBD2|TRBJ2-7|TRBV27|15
CASSLGIAGRYEQYF
TGTGCCAGCAGTTTAGGTATAGCGGGGAGATACGAGCAGTACTTC
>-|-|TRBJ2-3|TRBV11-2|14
CASSQLSPPDTQYF
TGTGCCAGCAGCCAACTAAGCCCTCCAGATACGCAGTATTTT
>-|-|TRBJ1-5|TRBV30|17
CAWSVRLATVNNQPQHF
TGTGCCTGGAGTGTAAGACTGGCGACAGTGAACAATCAGCCCCAGCATTTT
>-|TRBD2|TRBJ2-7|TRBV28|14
CASSRAGVSYEQYF
TGTGCCAGCAGCCGGGCGGGGGTGAGTTACGAGCAGTACTTC
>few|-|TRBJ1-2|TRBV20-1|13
CSASSPPNYGYTF
TGCAGTGCTAGTTCCCCGCCGAACTATGGCTACACCTTC
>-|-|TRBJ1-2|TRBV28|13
CASSRDGLGGYTF
TGTGCCAGCAGCCGGGACGGCTTGGGGGGCTACACCTTC
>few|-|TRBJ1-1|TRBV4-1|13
CASSRTDNTEAFF
TGCGCCAGCAGTCGAACAGATAACACTGAAGCCTTCTTT
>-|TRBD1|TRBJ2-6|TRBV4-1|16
CASGGGQGAGANVLTF
TGCGCCAGCGGGGGGGGACAGGGGGCTGGGGCCAACGTCCTGACTTTC
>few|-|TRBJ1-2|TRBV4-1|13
CASNHSRERGYTF
TGCGCCAGCAACCACTCACGGGAAAGGGGCTACACCTTC
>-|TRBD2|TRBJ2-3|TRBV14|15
CASNRRGGVADTQYF
TGTGCCAGCAACCGGCGCGGGGGAGTGGCAGATACGCAGTATTTT
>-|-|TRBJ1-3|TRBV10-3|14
CAISEHGSGNTIYF
TGTGCCATCAGTGAGCACGGCTCTGGAAACACCATATATTTT
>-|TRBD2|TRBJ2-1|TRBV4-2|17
CASSQGNSGRSYNEQFF
TGTGCCAGCAGCCAAGGTAATAGCGGGAGATCCTACAATGAGCAGTTCTTC
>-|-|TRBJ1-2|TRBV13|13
CASSSLFRASYTF
TGTGCCAGCAGCTCGCTATTCCGGGCGAGCTACACCTTC
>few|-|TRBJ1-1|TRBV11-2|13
CASSSLPGAEAFF
TGTGCCAGCAGCTCTCTACCGGGCGCTGAAGCTTTCTTT
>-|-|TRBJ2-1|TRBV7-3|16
CASSLWARSSYNEQFF
TGTGCCAGCAGCTTATGGGCTAGGAGCTCCTACAATGAGCAGTTCTTC
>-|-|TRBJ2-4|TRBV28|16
CASSPRIGRDKNIQYF
TGTGCCAGCAGTCCCCGGATCGGGCGCGACAAAAACATTCAGTACTTC
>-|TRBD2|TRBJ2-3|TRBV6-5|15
CASSYSAGRVDTQYF
TGTGCCAGCAGTTACTCAGCGGGGAGGGTAGATACGCAGTATTTT
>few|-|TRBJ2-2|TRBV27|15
CASSYGDRDTGELFF
TGTGCCAGCAGTTATGGGGACCGTGACACCGGGGAGCTGTTTTTT
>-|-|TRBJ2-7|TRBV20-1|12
CSARGTIYEQYF
TGCAGTGCTAGAGGGACTATTTACGAGCAGTACTTC
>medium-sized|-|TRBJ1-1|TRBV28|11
CASSSNTEAFF
TGTGCCAGCAGTTCGAACACTGAAGCTTTCTTT
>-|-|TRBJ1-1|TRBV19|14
CASSIAGTNTEAFF
TGTGCCAGTAGTATCGCGGGGACAAACACTGAAGCTTTCTTT
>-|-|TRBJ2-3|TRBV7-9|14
CASSLDGGTDTQYF
TGTGCCAGCAGCTTAGATGGGGGAACAGATACGCAGTATTTT
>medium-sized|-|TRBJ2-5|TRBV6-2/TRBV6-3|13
CASSARFGETQYF
TGTGCCAGCAGTGCTCGATTTGGAGAGACCCAGTACTTC
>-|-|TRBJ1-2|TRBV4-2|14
CASSQGTGLEGYTF
TGTGCCAGCAGCCAAGGCACAGGGCTCGAGGGCTACACCTTC
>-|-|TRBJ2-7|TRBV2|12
CASSFDGYEQYF
TGTGCCAGCAGTTTTGACGGGTACGAGCAGTACTTC
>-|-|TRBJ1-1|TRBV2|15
CASRGSVVRNTEAFF
TGTGCCAGCAGGGGGAGCGTAGTGCGGAACACTGAAGCTTTCTTT
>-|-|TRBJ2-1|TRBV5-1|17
CASSLASRRSSYNEQFF
TGCGCCAGCAGCTTGGCTAGCCGAAGGAGCTCCTACAATGAGCAGTTCTTC
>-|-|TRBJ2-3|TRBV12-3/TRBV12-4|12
CASSLFLDTQYF
TGTGCCAGCAGTTTATTCTTAGATACGCAGTATTTT
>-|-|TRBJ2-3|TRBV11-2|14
CASTLMGSTDTQYF
TGTGCCAGCACCCTCATGGGCTCCACAGATACGCAGTATTTT